This is a list of T cell receptor beta chains from one sample in a study of shared clonotypes between healthy human individuals. TCRdb's table, derived via immunoSEQ multiplex PCR, lists solely in-frame clones and lacks some. The data contain 2.3 million or so clones, 85% to 95% of them seen just once; the ten biggest clones take up 0.35% to 0.5%. Input material: naive CD4+ T cells from PBMCs. These TCRs come from a young man in good health. Some clones in this sample may be carry-over from other donors' samples. The conserved cysteine and the conserved F or W are not part of the CDR3 here.

cdr3_length | j_call | v_call | cdr3_aa
10 | TRBJ2-7 | TRBV28 | ASSSGQYEQY
13 | TRBJ2-2 | TRBV19 | ASSNRDRQSGELF
14 | TRBJ2-7 | TRBV9 | ASSVGSAPIPNEQY
17 | TRBJ2-7 | TRBV5-7 | ASSLSAGQLAGESYEQY
12 | TRBJ2-3 | TRBV6-5 | ASSYLGVKYTQY
11 | TRBJ2-7 | TRBV2 | ASSESQGTEQY
14 | TRBJ1-5 | TRBV28 | ASRLGTAYSNQPQH
13 | TRBJ2-7 | TRBV28 | ASSLRAGVGYEQY
13 | TRBJ2-7 | TRBV7-6 | ASSSPRGHSYEQY
12 | TRBJ2-7 | TRBV9 | ASSAHRVPYEQY
11 | TRBJ1-1 | TRBV18 | ASSPTDSAEAF
14 | TRBJ2-1 | TRBV7-3 | ASSPSAVPSYNEQF
12 | TRBJ2-5 | TRBV27 | ASRRGGGWETQY
9 | TRBJ2-1 | TRBV7-2 | ASSTTPEQF
13 | TRBJ2-7 | TRBV28 | ASGSPRDGYYEQY
14 | TRBJ2-4 | TRBV28 | ASSFLASGQKNIQY
10 | TRBJ2-5 | TRBV29-1 | SVEGGRETQY
14 | TRBJ1-1 | TRBV5-1 | ASSLVQGASNTEAF
16 | TRBJ2-2 | TRBV10-3 | AISEGTRAIWDPGELF
16 | TRBJ2-6 | TRBV18 | ASSPLGPVSGGANVLT
12 | TRBJ2-2 | TRBV2 | ASSLAGYTGELF
11 | TRBJ1-2 | TRBV12-5 | ASGLSGADGYT
11 | TRBJ2-6 | TRBV10-3 | ANRDSGANVLT
12 | TRBJ1-1 | TRBV2 | ASSPTNMNTEAF
8 | TRBJ1-1 | TRBV28 | ASFGAEAF
12 | TRBJ1-5 | TRBV28 | ASSSGGVGQPQH
12 | TRBJ2-3 | TRBV5-6 | ASSLSAGRYTQY
13 | TRBJ2-2 | TRBV11-3 | ASGPGLGSTGELF
12 | TRBJ2-3 | TRBV9 | ASSRNSYTDTQY
12 | TRBJ2-3 | TRBV7-2 | ASRTAGGPDTQY
13 | TRBJ2-1 | TRBV29-1 | SVEWMAGPYNEQF
14 | TRBJ2-7 | TRBV5-1 | ASSPSSASGMYEQY
17 | TRBJ1-1 | TRBV10-1 | AMQWFLDGGCEKNTEAF
13 | TRBJ1-2 | TRBV7-9 | ASSPSRQGHYGYT
10 | TRBJ2-2 | TRBV28 | ASSFRPGELF
10 | TRBJ2-7 | TRBV19 | ATTDRDYEQY
10 | TRBJ2-1 | TRBV6-5 | ASSYSGLKQF
12 | TRBJ2-7 | TRBV29-1 | SVEGRDETYEQY
14 | TRBJ1-5 | TRBV6-1 | ASSATARGRNQPQH
12 | TRBJ1-4 | TRBV4-3 | ASSPGLLNEKLF
14 | TRBJ1-5 | TRBV6-6 | ASRTRTGAEGQPQH
10 | TRBJ1-2 | TRBV9 | ASSQREHGYT
12 | TRBJ1-3 | TRBV7-2 | ADRPQGGSNTIY
16 | TRBJ2-7 | TRBV7-3 | ASSPPTGGMLWGDEQY
11 | TRBJ1-2 | TRBV18 | ASSTDSFYGYT
14 | TRBJ2-3 | TRBV7-9 | ASSLALAGYTDTQY
13 | TRBJ2-1 | TRBV19 | ASSIRSGRANEQF
14 | TRBJ2-2 | TRBV5-1 | ASSLRGVLDTGELF
12 | TRBJ2-3 | TRBV7-3 | ASSLGDSTDTQY
13 | TRBJ2-3 | TRBV18 | ASSSYKVGTDTQY
12 | TRBJ1-2 | TRBV30 | AWSPDARIYGYT
13 | TRBJ2-5 | TRBV11-2 | ASSFAAGNKETQY
14 | TRBJ2-5 | TRBV7-2 | ASSLNLWGQGKTQY
11 | TRBJ2-7 | TRBV7-3 | ASSLLAGQEQY
14 | TRBJ1-5 | TRBV7-9 | ASSLGGLGGNQPQH
12 | TRBJ2-2 | TRBV5-1 | ASSPGTNTGELF
14 | TRBJ1-6 | TRBV4-1 | ASSQAGVERISPLH